These 14 T cell receptor beta chains share one sample of origin, sequenced in a study of T cell responses to AZD1222 COVID-19 vaccine (dated by TCRdb to the early 2020s). Sample time point, as interpreted from the label and publication: baseline before first vaccination. The treatment or condition label of this sample denotes: meningococcal conjugate vaccine given as trial control. Library creation used the immunoSEQ multiplex PCR assay. In its TCRdb copy, this immuneACCESS table keeps in-frame sequences only and misses some clones. Where compared with another copy, unresolved V genes explain less than half of these, and the others have no known cause. The sample records about 130,000 clones, 90% of which are singletons. The biggest ten clones account for 4% to 5.5% of the sample. The sequencing used peripheral blood, collected on day 0 of MenACWY control vaccination. The receptors come from an adult in good health.

The rearrangement links TRBV6-4 to TRBJ2-1, with TRBD2 matching 9 bases. J lost 4 bases, V lost 0 bases, and 4 bases had no gene match. This CDR3 has 16 residues. Per germline, CDR1 MRHNA and CDR2 SNTAGT. The DNA for the CDR3 is TGTGCCAGCAGTGACTCGGAGCGGGGGGATTACAATGAGCAGTTCTTC. It codes for CASSDSERGDYNEQFF.

V gene TRBV28 combines with J gene TRBJ1-1, with TRBD1 matching 7 bases. The CDR3 sequence is 14 residues long. The V and J ends lost 6 bases and 0 bases, in that order; junction bases with no gene match: 4. The germline CDR1 and CDR2 sequences are MDHEN and SYDVKM. CDR3 in DNA: TGTGCCAGCAGGCTACAGGGGTTGAACACTGAAGCTTTCTTT. Its translation is CASRLQGLNTEAFF. The full variable domain, in which reference TRBV28 and TRBJ1-1 provide the parts outside the CDR3, is DVKVTQSSRYLVKRTGEKVFLECVQDMDHENMFWYRQDPGLGLRLIYFSYDVKMKEKGDIPEGYSVSREKKERFSLILESASTNQTSMYLCASRLQGLNTEAFFGQGTRLTVV.

The chain recombines TRBV5-5 with TRBJ2-5; 9 nucleotides match TRBD2. V gave up 5 bases and J gave up 2 bases; unmatched junction bases: 13. This CDR3 spans 17 amino acids. Germline CDR1 is SGHKS and CDR2 is YYEKEE (reference sequence). The CDR3 sequence is CASSLSGSPKIQETQYF. The CDR3 nucleotides are TGTGCCAGCAGTCTTAGCGGGAGCCCTAAAATTCAAGAGACCCAGTACTTC.

J is TRBJ2-2 and V is TRBV9; tentatively, D is TRBD1 (6 bases). V was trimmed by 7 bases and J by 5 bases, leaving 9 bases between them. The CDR3 runs 12 residues. Germline CDR1 reads SGDLS; CDR2 reads YYNGEE. The CDR3 DNA is TGTGCCAGCCTAGGACAGACCGGGGAGCTGTTTTTT. As protein: CASLGQTGELFF.

This clone has a handful of counts. This rearrangement joins TRBV7-3 to TRBJ2-1, with TRBD2 matching 9 bases. V shed 1 base, J shed 8 bases, and the junction held 6 bases outside the gene matches. Germline CDR1 SGHTA, CDR2 FQGTGA. The CDR3 has 15 amino acids. The CDR3 nucleotides read TGTGCCAGCAGCTTAAGTCTAGCGGGGTACGATGAGCAGTTCTTC. Protein sequence: CASSLSLAGYDEQFF. The full variable domain, completed using reference TRBV7-3 and TRBJ2-1, is GAGVSQTPSNKVTEKGKYVELRCDPISGHTALYWYRQSLGQGPEFLIYFQGTGAADDSGLPNDRFFAVRPEGSVSTLKIQRTERGDSAVYLCASSLSLAGYDEQFFGPGTRLTVL.

The chain combines TRBV7-9 with TRBJ2-3, with 9 bases identical to TRBD1. The CDR3 is 12 residues long. The junction had 5 bases not matched to a gene; V was cut back by 6 bases and J by 10 bases. Germline CDR1 is SEHNR and CDR2 is FQNEAQ (reference sequence). The chain's CDR3 is CASRTTGGAQYF. As DNA, the CDR3 is TGTGCCAGCAGGACGACAGGGGGGGCGCAGTATTTT.

The rearrangement uses TRBV6-1 and TRBJ2-2; possibly TRBD2 for D (6 bases). This CDR3 has 13 residues. The ends were cut back, 3 bases at V and 6 bases at J, with 8 bases in the middle. Looked up from germline, CDR1 is MNHNS and CDR2 is SASEGT. The CDR3 is CASSEGLSGELFF. CDR3 sequence (DNA): TGTGCCAGCAGTGAGGGACTGTCCGGGGAGCTGTTTTTT.

V gene TRBV12-3 or TRBV12-4 combines with J gene TRBJ1-1, with 7 positions matching TRBD1. The CDR3 has 12 residues. V gave up 9 bases and J gave up 7 bases; unmatched junction bases: 8. This CDR3 is CASSLTGVEAFF. The CDR3 bases are TGTGCCAGTTCCCTAACAGGGGTTGAAGCTTTCTTT.

The chain links TRBV5-6 to TRBJ1-2; possibly TRBD1 for D (5 bases). The CDR3 is made up of 15 amino acids. The germline gives CDR1 SGHDT, CDR2 YYEEEE. The ends were cut back, 0 bases at V and 3 bases at J, with 12 bases in the middle. CDR3 sequence reads: CASSLDGGVYYGYTF. The CDR3 region has the DNA TGTGCCAGCAGCTTGGATGGAGGGGTCTACTATGGCTACACCTTC.

The chain carries TRBV28 and TRBJ2-3; 9 bases are a match to TRBD1. V trimming: 1 base; J trimming: 6 bases; junction bases outside the gene matches: 8. Per germline, CDR1 MDHEN and CDR2 SYDVKM. The CDR3 contains 16 residues. CDR3 nucleotide sequence: TGTGCCAGCAGTTTATACGGGGACAGGGTGTTGGATACGCAGTATTTT. Encoded protein: CASSLYGDRVLDTQYF.

The rearrangement links TRBV5-8 to TRBJ1-2, with D hard to call. The CDR3 runs 14 residues. Germline CDR1 reads SGHTS; CDR2 reads YDEGEE. The germline V and J ends were trimmed by 0 bases and 7 bases, with 13 bases remaining between them. As DNA, the CDR3 is TGTGCCAGCAGCTTGGCTGGGCAGACCAGTGGCTACACCTTC. Amino acids: CASSLAGQTSGYTF. Using reference TRBV5-8 and TRBJ1-2 for the parts outside the CDR3, the full variable domain is EAGVTQSPTHLIKTRGQQATLRCSPISGHTSVYWYQQALGLGLQFLLWYDEGEERNRGNFPPRFSGRQFPNYSSELNVNALELEDSALYLCASSLAGQTSGYTFGSGTRLTVV.

The V gene is TRBV19, the J gene TRBJ2-3; TRBD1 aligns across 7 bases. The CDR3 spans 14 residues. Germline CDR1 LNHDA, CDR2 SQIVND (reference sequence). V trimming: 4 bases; J trimming: 4 bases; junction bases outside the gene matches: 5. Here the CDR3 DNA reads TGTGCCAGTAGTAAGCCGGGGACAGCAGATACGCAGTATTTT. It is translated as CASSKPGTADTQYF.

The chain uses TRBV29-1 and TRBJ1-1; D ambiguous. The V gene's germline CDR1 is SQVTM and CDR2 ANQGSEA. The CDR3 is 12 residues long. V was clipped by 5 bases and J by 0 bases, with 7 bases between them. In DNA form, the CDR3 reads TGCAGCGTTTTCAACATGAACACTGAAGCTTTCTTT. It is translated as CSVFNMNTEAFF. The full variable domain, its missing parts supplied by reference TRBV29-1 and TRBJ1-1, is SAVISQKPSRDICQRGTSLTIQCQVDSQVTMMFWYRQQPGQSLTLIATANQGSEATYESGFVIDKFPISRPNLTFSTLTVSNMSPEDSSIYLCSVFNMNTEAFFGQGTRLTVV.

This clone was recorded once. The chain carries TRBV20-1 and TRBJ2-3; no clear D gene. This CDR3 contains 11 residues. Looked up from germline, CDR1 is DFQATT and CDR2 is SNEGSKA (reference sequence). The CDR3 loop reads CSAPGTDTQYF. CDR3 in DNA: TGCAGCGCTCCGGGCACAGATACGCAGTATTTT.